This TCR beta chain was captured by sequencing in a study of cytomegalovirus exposure and HLA in healthy donors. Primers included in the PCR were 60 Vbeta and 13 Jbeta primers. Sequencing used immunoSEQ multiplex PCR; TCRdb keeps in-frame clones, though not all of them. This table holds about 210,000 clones, over 60% found once. Findings of the study overall: Later on, analysis showed that most CMV-associated TCR beta chains appeared to be HLA-restricted. Researchers left out some V segments, among them TRBV6-2 and TRBV6-3, as indistinguishable. Per a later analysis, HLA-associated TCR beta chains showed more clonal expansion than other, equally common TCR beta chains.

A note on this clone: Its antigen is not known.

The germline CDR1 and CDR2 sequences are GTSNPN and SVGIG (reference sequence). Trimming at V came to 0 bases and at J to 4 bases, leaving 7 bases not matched to a gene. This CDR3 spans 15 amino acids. The chain is built from TRBV30 and TRBJ2-5; 8 nucleotides line up with TRBD1. This sequence was found in a male donor in good health and CMV-seronegative. The sequencing sample was made of PBMCs. The chain's CDR3 is CAWSVSQGAGETQYF. The DNA for the CDR3 is TGTGCCTGGAGTGTATCGCAGGGGGCTGGAGAGACCCAGTACTTC.